This TCR beta chain is from a study of cytomegalovirus exposure and HLA in healthy donors. Unrecorded immune exposure was likely among donors, who were nominally healthy when sampled. This clone was picked up a small number of times. The antigen is unknown. General observations from the study: TCR association rates varied by HLA locus in a later analysis, with DRB1 highest and HLA-C lowest. There were reportedly fewer N-insertions in an Asian-associated ancestry cluster than the roughly 670-donor mean, in a later analysis.

The CDR3 sequence is 13 residues long. V shed 3 bases and J shed 8 bases, with 15 bases lying between them. Per the germline V gene, CDR1 is SGDLS and CDR2 is YYNGEE. Primers for the PCR totalled 60 Vbeta and 13 Jbeta. Sequencing used immunoSEQ multiplex PCR; TCRdb keeps in-frame clones, though not all of them. Among 210,000 or so clones listed, 65% to 90% were seen once. This sequence was found in a girl aged 10 to 17 in good health and CMV-seronegative. Material: PBMCs. This chain links TRBV9 with TRBJ2-7, with D unclear. The CDR3 bases are TGTGCCAGCAGCGCGAACCCTGTGAGCAAGCAGTACTTC. This gives the protein CASSANPVSKQYF. Full variable domain (rest looked up from reference TRBV9 and TRBJ2-7): DSGVTQTPKHLITATGQRVTLRCSPRSGDLSVYWYQQSLDQGLQFLIQYYNGEERAKGNILERFSAQQFPDLHSELNLSSLELGDSALYFCASSANPVSKQYFGPGTRLTVT.